What follows is one T cell receptor (beta chain) and its context. The entry originates in a study of blood T cell repertoires in COVID-19. Study-level information: COVID-19 samples, acute and convalescent, were from the United States, Italy and Spain. T cells, B-cell-depleted T cells, or PBMCs supplied cDNA or gDNA.

Under the authors' procedure: Estimation of nucleated cell counts was performed using reference gene primer amplification. Generated by immunoSEQ multiplex PCR, the TCRdb table keeps only in-frame clones and is missing some. The D gene and trimming were derived from the DNA, and the V and J assignments and clone size from that table. The sample holds about 55,000 clones, under 90% seen once. This CDR3 contains 16 residues. Germline V lookup: CDR1 SNHLY, CDR2 FYNNEI. Trimming cost V 6 bases and J 8 bases, with 23 bases left between them. Material: peripheral blood. The chain joins TRBV2 to TRBJ2-1, with D possibly matching TRBD2 (6 bases). This clonotype was obtained from a man in his sixties or seventies with acute or convalescent COVID-19. For the CDR3, the DNA is TGTGCCAGCAGGGGGATGGGGGGAGAGGGTGTCGATGAGCAGTTCTTC. This gives the protein CASRGMGGEGVDEQFF.